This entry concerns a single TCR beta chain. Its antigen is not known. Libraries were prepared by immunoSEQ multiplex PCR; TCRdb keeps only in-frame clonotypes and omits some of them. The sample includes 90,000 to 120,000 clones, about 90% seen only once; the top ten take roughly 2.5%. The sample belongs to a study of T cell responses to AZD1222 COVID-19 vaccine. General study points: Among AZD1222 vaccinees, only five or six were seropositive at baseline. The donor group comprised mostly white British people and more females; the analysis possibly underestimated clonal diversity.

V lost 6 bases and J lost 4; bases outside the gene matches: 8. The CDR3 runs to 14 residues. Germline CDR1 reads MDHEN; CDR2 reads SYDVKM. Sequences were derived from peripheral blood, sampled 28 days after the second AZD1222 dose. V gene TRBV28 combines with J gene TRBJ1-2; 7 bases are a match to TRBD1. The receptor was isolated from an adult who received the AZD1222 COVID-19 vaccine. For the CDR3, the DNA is TGTGCCAGCAGGGGGGGGACAGTTCTCTATGGCTACACCTTC. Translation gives CASRGGTVLYGYTF.